This TCR beta chain originates from a study of blood T cells in healthy people across ages. Many counts were recorded for this clonotype. This CDR3 has 14 residues. J gave up 4 bases and V 6 bases, and 5 bases lay outside the gene matches. CDR1 is SGHRS, CDR2 YFSETQ, per germline. A second about 6 to 11 cycle PCR used barcoded and J-beta primers. Each cDNA molecule was tagged by a template-switch adaptor with 12 random nucleotides. TCRdb re-derived calls from the 5' RACE reads in MiXCR, one entry per CDR3 protein. The repertoire holds roughly 730,000 distinct CDR3 sequences, with approximately 53% as singletons.

The material sequenced was blood. The chain carries TRBV5-1 and TRBJ2-1, with 9 bases that match TRBD2. The TCR sequence derives from a middle-aged man in good health. The CDR3 DNA sequence: TGCGCCAGCACTGCGGGGGGGGGTTACAATGAGCAGTTCTTC. Amino acids: CASTAGGGYNEQFF.